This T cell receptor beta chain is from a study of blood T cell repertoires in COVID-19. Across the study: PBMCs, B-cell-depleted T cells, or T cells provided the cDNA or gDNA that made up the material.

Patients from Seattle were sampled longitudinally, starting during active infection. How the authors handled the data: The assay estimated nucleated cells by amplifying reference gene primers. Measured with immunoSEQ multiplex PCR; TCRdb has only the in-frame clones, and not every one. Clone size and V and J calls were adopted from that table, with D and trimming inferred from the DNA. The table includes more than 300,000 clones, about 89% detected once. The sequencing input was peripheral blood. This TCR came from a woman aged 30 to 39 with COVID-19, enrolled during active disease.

CDR3 region: CASSPGLAVLNTGELFF. The CDR3 coding sequence is TGTGCCAGCTCACCGGGACTAGCGGTCCTGAACACCGGGGAGCTGTTTTTT. This rearrangement joins TRBV18 to TRBJ2-2; 11 nucleotides align to TRBD2. V trimming: 3 bases; J trimming: 1 base; junction bases outside the gene matches: 4. Germline V lookup: CDR1 KGHSH, CDR2 LQKENI. This CDR3 has 17 residues.